This record covers a single TCR beta chain. This entry belongs to a study of spatial heterogeneity in lung cancer. After removal of 0 bases from V and 6 bases from J, the junction contained 3 bases not matched to a gene. In germline, CDR1 is SGHAT, CDR2 FQNNGV. The CDR3 consists of 16 residues. Time point denoted: sample taken at primary tumor resection. One entry per CDR3 protein, called by TCRdb with MiXCR from the 5' RACE reads. The sample lists more than 80,000 distinct CDR3 sequences; about 12% were seen once. V gene TRBV11-2 combines with J gene TRBJ1-6; TRBD1 agrees at 9 bases. This clonotype originated in a male donor with early-stage non-small cell lung cancer. This material consisted of PBMCs, taken at surgery. CDR3 DNA: TGTGCCAGCAGCTTAGACCGGGGACAGGGTAATTCACCCCTCCACTTT. This sequence encodes CASSLDRGQGNSPLHF. Full variable domain (missing parts from reference TRBV11-2 and TRBJ1-6): EAGVAQSPRYKIIEKRQSVAFWCNPISGHATLYWYQQILGQGPKLLIQFQNNGVVDDSQLPKDRFSAERLKGVDSTLKIQPAKLEDSAVYLCASSLDRGQGNSPLHFGNGTRLTVT.